This entry lists 17 T cell receptor beta chains sequenced from one sample in a study of vaccination effects on CD4 cells after COVID-19. Before sequencing, viral peptide pools were used by the ViraFEST assay to expand antigen-specific CD4+ T cells. CD4+ T cells were isolated after 10 days of culture. Absence of prior SARS-CoV-2 infection characterized the vaccine recipients, who showed negative nucleocapsid antibodies. Profiled with immunoSEQ multiplex PCR; TCRdb holds only in-frame clones, not every one. The profile shows 50,000 to 60,000 clones, around 70% of them singletons. For these TCRs, the target antigens are not known. The source material was CD4+ T cells from PBMCs cultured with SARS-CoV-2 spike peptides, sampled before COVID-19 vaccination. These receptors were taken from a human donor who received a COVID-19 vaccine.

The chain uses TRBV5-8 and TRBJ1-1; 9 bases map to TRBD1. The CDR3 spans 14 residues. Germline assignment: CDR1 SGHTS and CDR2 YDEGEE. The junction had 7 bases not matched to a gene; V was cut back by 9 bases and J by 1 base. CDR3 protein: CATSRTGANTEAFF. As DNA, the CDR3 is TGTGCCACCTCAAGGACAGGGGCGAACACTGAAGCTTTCTTT.

V usage is TRBV5-1 and J usage is TRBJ2-2, with a tentative D call TRBD2 (6 bases). V was clipped by 5 bases and J by 5 bases, with 13 bases between them. The CDR3 has 14 residues. CDR1 SGHRS and CDR2 YFSETQ come from the germline V gene. The CDR3 reads CASRGGPGTGELFF. CDR3 bases: TGCGCCAGCAGGGGGGGACCAGGAACCGGGGAGCTGTTTTTT.

This clone was seen a single time. The V and J genes are TRBV15 and TRBJ1-1; 7 bases are shared with TRBD1. Trimming cost V 4 bases and J 3 bases; bases outside gene matches: 8. This CDR3 is built from 15 residues. Germline loops: CDR1 LNHNV, CDR2 YYDKDF (reference sequence). DNA of the CDR3: TGTGCCACCAGCAAAGGAGACAGGGTGGACACTGAAGCTTTCTTT. The encoded protein is CATSKGDRVDTEAFF.

This clone was observed once. The gene calls are TRBV29-1 and TRBJ1-3; D is perhaps TRBD1 (5 bases). The CDR3 sequence is 15 residues long. Germline V gives CDR1 SQVTM, CDR2 ANQGSEA. V lost 6 bases to trimming and J lost 8 bases, with 23 bases between them. The CDR3 nucleotides read TGCAGCGTCGAGGTTATGGAGGGGCAATCCTACACCATATATTTT. Protein product: CSVEVMEGQSYTIYF.

V gene TRBV20-1 combines with J gene TRBJ2-3, with D perhaps matching TRBD1 (5 bases). Germline-derived CDR1 and CDR2 are DFQATT and SNEGSKA (reference sequence). Between the trimmed V and J ends, which lost 3 bases and 2 bases, there was a span of 12 bases. This CDR3 has 14 residues. This CDR3 is CSASLGRATDTQYF. CDR3 in DNA: TGCAGTGCTAGTCTTGGCAGGGCCACAGATACGCAGTATTTT.

In DNA, the CDR3 is TGTGCCAGCAGCGAGCGGGATGGCACAGATACGCAGTATTTT. Translated, it gives CASSERDGTDTQYF. The chain has TRBV6-5 and TRBJ2-3, with 7 bases fitting TRBD2. Germline V gives CDR1 MNHEY, CDR2 SVGAGI. J gave up 1 base and V 6 bases, and 4 bases lay outside the gene matches. The CDR3 has 14 amino acids.

The chain uses TRBV24-1 and TRBJ2-1; 9 positions agree with TRBD2. Germline V CDR1 and CDR2: KGHDR, SFDVKD. This CDR3 is 14 amino acids long. J lost 9 bases, V lost 5 bases, and 7 bases had no gene match. CDR3 sequence: CATSGPSGRTEQFF. DNA for the CDR3: TGTGCCACCAGTGGTCCGAGCGGGAGGACTGAGCAGTTCTTC.

The V gene is TRBV7-9, the J gene TRBJ2-5; D remains unclear. This CDR3 is 13 amino acids long. Deletions cut 1 base from V and 5 bases from J, with 8 bases between. From germline, CDR1 is SEHNR and CDR2 FQNEAQ (reference sequence). Written as DNA, the CDR3 is TGTGCCAGCAGCTTAGATAGGGTGGAGACCCAGTACTTC. Its translation: CASSLDRVETQYF.

This clone was observed a single time. A junction end diverges from the germline sequence, so it may reflect a read error. The chain has TRBV5-5 and TRBJ1-2; 9 nucleotides align to TRBD1. There are 13 residues in the CDR3. Germline loops: CDR1 SGHKS, CDR2 YYEKEE (reference sequence). The CDR3 region is CASTNWGDRGSAF. CDR3 coding DNA: TGTGCCAGCACAAACTGGGGAGACAGGGGGAGTGCCTTC.

CDR3 protein: CASSLSGRQGRGTGELFF. The CDR3 bases are TGTGCCAGCAGCTTAAGCGGCAGACAGGGCCGGGGCACCGGGGAGCTGTTTTTT. The chain employs TRBV7-8 and TRBJ2-2, with TRBD1 matching 7 bases. Per the germline V gene, CDR1 is SGHVS and CDR2 is FQNEAQ. V trimming: 2 bases; J trimming: 4 bases; junction bases outside the gene matches: 13. The CDR3 consists of 18 residues.

This clone appeared a few times. The V call is TRBV7-2, the J call TRBJ2-2, with 9 bases lining up with TRBD2. Losses at the gene ends were 6 bases for V and 5 bases for J; bases not matched to a gene: 10. This CDR3 has 16 residues. Germline lookup yields CDR1 SGHTA and CDR2 FQGNSA. This chain's CDR3 is CASSLIAGDRTGELFF. DNA of the CDR3: TGTGCCAGCAGTTTAATAGCGGGAGATCGTACCGGGGAGCTGTTTTTT.

The chain joins TRBV4-3 to TRBJ1-5; no clear D. Trimming cost V 3 bases and J 0 bases, with 3 bases left between them. The CDR3 has 13 amino acids. Germline CDR1 reads LGHNA; CDR2 reads YSLEER. The CDR3: CASSQNSNQPQHF. CDR3 nucleotide sequence: TGCGCCAGCAGCCAGAATAGCAATCAGCCCCAGCATTTT.

The chain links TRBV21-1 to TRBJ2-7. TRBV21-1 is given as a pseudogene. This CDR3 contains 16 residues. The CDR3 protein is CASSLKVAATAYEQYF. CDR3 coding DNA: TGTGCCAGCAGCTTAAAGGTGGCCGCAACGGCCTACGAGCAGTACTTC.

This chain uses TRBV5-1 with TRBJ2-7, with D tentatively TRBD2 (6 bases). The CDR3 runs 13 residues. CDR1 is SGHRS, CDR2 YFSETQ, per germline. V gave up 0 bases and J gave up 11 bases, with 15 bases separating them. The CDR3 loop reads CASSLGPEGVKYF. DNA of the CDR3: TGCGCCAGCAGCTTGGGCCCGGAGGGTGTCAAGTACTTC.

Only one count was recorded for this clone. The V and J genes are TRBV12-3 or TRBV12-4 and TRBJ1-2; no reliable D call. The CDR3 loop spans 12 amino acids. V gave up 6 bases and J gave up 6 bases, with 11 bases separating them. As DNA, the CDR3 is TGTGCCAGCAGCTTCAATCTTCATGGCTACACCTTC. Protein: CASSFNLHGYTF.

V usage is TRBV27 and J usage is TRBJ2-7, with D tentatively TRBD1 (5 bases). The ends were cut back, 3 bases at V and 3 bases at J, with 15 bases in the middle. This CDR3 has 15 amino acids. Germline V gene lookup returns CDR1 MNHEY and CDR2 SMNVEV (reference sequence). CDR3 amino acids: CASSLAAGIDYEQYF. CDR3 bases: TGTGCCAGCAGTTTGGCGGCAGGGATAGACTACGAGCAGTACTTC.

This clone was recorded once. V usage is TRBV11-2 and J usage is TRBJ1-3; D remains unclear. V lost 0 bases and J lost 0, with 6 bases in between. The germline V gene encodes CDR1 SGHAT and CDR2 FQNNGV. There are 15 residues in the CDR3. CDR3 loop: CASSLEAGSGNTIYF. Written as DNA, the CDR3 is TGTGCCAGCAGCTTAGAAGCGGGCTCTGGAAACACCATATATTTT.